This TCR beta chain was sequenced in a study of shared clonotypes between healthy human individuals. Study results and limitations: Memory subsets had estimated richness that was generally smaller than that of naive subsets. Generation probabilities were higher for clonotypes shared across all four sorted-subset donors than for unshared ones.

The CDR3 runs to 15 residues. Germline CDR1 reads MDHEN; CDR2 reads SYDVKM. V was shortened by 2 bases and J by 2 bases, with 13 bases between the two germline ends. All participating donors were Caucasian adults from Nashville, Tennessee. With respect to this clone: Its target is unknown.

The repertoire was sequenced with immunoSEQ multiplex PCR; TCRdb's copy has only in-frame clones and lacks some. This sample has about 2 million clones; approximately 95% occur once, and the top ten carry 0.1% to 0.15%. The sequence was collected from a young man in good health. V and J are TRBV28 and TRBJ2-7, with D unresolved. Material: naive CD4+ T cells sorted from blood. Indicated subset: CD45RA+ positively selected. CDR3 coding DNA: TGTGCCAGCAGTTTAGAGGCACCGGCCACCTACGAGCAGTACTTC. It encodes CASSLEAPATYEQYF.